The sequence of this T cell receptor (beta chain) was determined in a study of T-cell reconstitution after alpha-beta-depleted transplantation in children. The CDR3 covers 15 residues. The germline CDR1 and CDR2 sequences are DFQATT and SNEGSKA (reference sequence). This clonotype was seen ten or more times. Germline is not matched at one junction end, which may reflect a read error. For TCRbeta, the library was prepared with unique molecular identifiers. TCRdb recomputed calls from the PCR reads with MiXCR, one row per CDR3 protein. Among 190,000 or so distinct CDR3 sequences listed, approximately 15% were seen once.

The rearrangement joins TRBV20-1 to TRBJ2-1; 9 positions match TRBD2. Here the sequenced sample was PBMCs from the stem cell graft donor, taken from the stem cell graft. The sequence was obtained from a human donor who donated a stem cell graft to a child with acute lymphoblastic leukemia. The CDR3 DNA is TGCAGTGCCAGAGTACGGCGGGAGGGAAGCAATGAGCAGTTCTTC. Residues: CSARVRREGSNEQFF.